The clone carrying this T cell receptor beta chain is a singleton in its sample. Its antigen is unknown. The data were obtained in a study of shared clonotypes between healthy human individuals. Across the study: Donor composition was a couple of women and three men, aged 18 to 49.

CD4+ cells were split into CD45RA+ naive and CD45RA-negative memory subsets. Data came from immunoSEQ multiplex PCR; TCRdb stores just in-frame clones and leaves some out. The sample holds 2,500,000 or so clones, 85% to 95% seen once. CDR1 is KGHSH, CDR2 LQKENI, per germline. Trimming shortened V by 6 bases and J by 5 bases, and 14 bases separated the two germline ends. This CDR3 is built from 15 residues. Study-wide findings and caveats: The study found lower generation probabilities in non-shared clonotypes than in those shared by all four donors. The researchers took only blood, and tissue repertoires probably look different.

The sequencing input was naive CD4+ T cells sorted from blood. Subset reported: CD45RA+ positively selected. This rearrangement joins TRBV18 to TRBJ1-6; D perhaps matches TRBD1 (5 bases). This receptor was identified in a man aged 18 to 30 in good health. This CDR3 is CASSPKRGNNSPLHF. The CDR3 DNA is TGTGCCAGCTCCCCCAAACGGGGGAATAATTCACCCCTCCACTTT.